This T cell receptor (beta chain) was identified during a study of blood T cells in healthy people across ages. Healthy Caucasian individuals from Russia aged about 6 to 100 were enrolled as donors. Study-level results: While age rose, TCR beta diversity per million T cells dropped in a roughly linear way. Long-lived donors exceeded aged donors in naive CD4+ cells and diversity.

The table lists this clonotype with many counts. Its target is not known. Primers used in a second PCR of about 6 to 11 cycles were a sample-barcoded 5' primer and a J-beta primer mix. MiXCR was run by TCRdb on the 5' RACE reads, yielding one entry per CDR3 protein. The sample shows about 1.6 million distinct CDR3 sequences, about 31% of them seen only once. Sequencing used blood. The clonotype was recovered from a woman aged 30 to 39 in good health.

The CDR3 nucleotides read TGCAGTGCTAGAGACCTATTCTCCTACAATGAGCAGTTCTTC. It specifies CSARDLFSYNEQFF. This rearrangement joins TRBV20-1 to TRBJ2-1; no clear D. This CDR3 spans 14 amino acids. Trimming took 0 bases from V and 0 from J, leaving 6 bases between them. The V gene's germline CDR1 is DFQATT and CDR2 SNEGSKA (reference sequence).